This passage covers 31 T cell receptor beta chains from one sample sequenced in a study of blood T cell repertoires in COVID-19. Some clones are missing from TCRdb's copy, which holds only in-frame ones; the method was immunoSEQ multiplex PCR. The sample lists 200,000 to 300,000 clones; roughly 84% were seen once. The sample consisted of peripheral blood. These receptors originate from a man in his sixties with acute or convalescent COVID-19.

This clone was seen a handful of times. The J gene is TRBJ1-1, the V gene TRBV6-6, with D possibly TRBD1 on 6 matching bases. Trimming removed 5 bases from V and 3 bases from J, with 19 bases in between. CDR1 and CDR2 (germline): MNHNY, SVGAGI (reference sequence). CDR3 length equals 16 residues. The chain's CDR3 is CASSPLGGGADTEAFF. The CDR3 DNA follows: TGTGCCAGCAGTCCACTAGGGGGGGGCGCGGACACTGAAGCTTTCTTT.

The chain links TRBV11-3 to TRBJ2-2, with TRBD1 as a possible D gene (6 bases). V was trimmed by 2 bases and J by 6 bases, leaving 7 bases between them. The CDR3 consists of 13 residues. The germline CDR1 and CDR2 sequences are SGHNT and YENEEA. Written as DNA, the CDR3 is TGTGCCAGCAGCTTAACAGGGCCCGGGGAGCTGTTTTTT. This gives the protein CASSLTGPGELFF.

The chain recombines TRBV7-9 with TRBJ1-2; D not resolved. The V end lost 0 bases, the J end lost 5 bases, and 10 bases lay between the germline ends. CDR3 length equals 14 residues. Germline V lookup: CDR1 SEHNR, CDR2 FQNEAQ (reference sequence). The CDR3 spells CASSLAIDGYGYTF. CDR3 in DNA: TGTGCCAGCAGCTTAGCGATAGACGGGTATGGCTACACCTTC.

V usage is TRBV18 and J usage is TRBJ2-2; the match to TRBD1 covers 9 bases. V was clipped by 6 bases and J by 5 bases; unmatched bases: 10. This CDR3 is built from 16 residues. Germline V gene data show CDR1 as KGHSH and CDR2 as LQKENI. As DNA, the CDR3 is TGTGCCAGCTCCCCATTGGGACAGGGAGTAACCGGGGAGCTGTTTTTT. It yields the protein CASSPLGQGVTGELFF.

The gene calls are TRBV2 and TRBJ1-4; 9 bases line up with TRBD1. Germline V gives CDR1 SNHLY, CDR2 FYNNEI. V gave up 8 bases and J gave up 4 bases; unmatched junction bases: 5. The CDR3 loop spans 14 amino acids. The CDR3 DNA reads as TGTGCCAGCCTTCAGGACAGGGGTAATGAAAAACTGTTTTTT. Its translation is CASLQDRGNEKLFF.

The chain recombines TRBV29-1 with TRBJ2-3, with 10 bases that match TRBD1. The V gene's germline CDR1 is SQVTM and CDR2 ANQGSEA. The junction had 10 bases not matched to a gene; V was cut back by 7 bases and J by 0 bases. This CDR3 region has 16 residues. The CDR3 nucleotides are TGCAGCGCCGGGACAGGGGTCGGGACTAGCACAGATACGCAGTATTTT. It translates to CSAGTGVGTSTDTQYF.

The chain links TRBV5-1 to TRBJ1-3; 8 bases match TRBD1. J gave up 4 bases and V 1 base, and 1 base lay outside the gene matches. Germline assignment: CDR1 SGHRS and CDR2 YFSETQ. This CDR3 contains 14 residues. The CDR3 sequence is CASSLQGAGNTIYF. The CDR3 nucleotides are TGCGCCAGCAGCTTGCAGGGGGCAGGAAACACCATATATTTT.

The rearrangement uses TRBV6-2 or TRBV6-3 and TRBJ2-1; 9 positions match TRBD1. Germline CDR1 is MNHEY and CDR2 is SVGEGT. This CDR3 spans 15 amino acids. The J segment lost 6 bases and the V segment lost 4 bases, leaving 7 bases of the junction unmatched. The CDR3 loop is CASSCAGTGCNEQFF. In nucleotides, the CDR3 is TGTGCCAGCAGTTGTGCCGGGACAGGGTGCAATGAGCAGTTCTTC.

The chain combines TRBV18 with TRBJ1-4; D unclear. Germline V gene sequence: CDR1 KGHSH, CDR2 LQKENI. Deletions cut 0 bases from V and 8 bases from J, with 13 bases between. The CDR3 length is 15 residues. CDR3 DNA sequence: TGTGCCAGCTCACCACCCGGTCCAAAACGAGAAAAACTGTTTTTT. Its translation is CASSPPGPKREKLFF.

The chain recombines TRBV6-1 with TRBJ2-7; TRBD1 aligns across 9 bases. Losses at the gene ends were 4 bases for V and 2 bases for J; bases not matched to a gene: 3. The CDR3 has 14 amino acids. Germline values: CDR1 MNHNS, CDR2 SASEGT. The CDR3 region is CASSGGTGPYEQYF. CDR3 DNA sequence: TGTGCCAGCAGTGGAGGGACAGGGCCCTACGAGCAGTACTTC.

This chain connects TRBV21-1 to TRBJ1-2; the D call in the table, TRBD1, was not verified against the DNA. TRBV21-1 is recorded as a pseudogene. The CDR3 is 16 amino acids. In DNA, the CDR3 is TGTGCCAGCAGCAAAGGGGCGACAGGGGTTCCCTATGGCTACACCTTC. It specifies CASSKGATGVPYGYTF.

The chain is built from TRBV6-5 and TRBJ2-3; the match to TRBD2 covers 10 bases. CDR1 MNHEY and CDR2 SVGAGI come from the germline V gene. After removal of 3 bases from V and 1 base from J, the junction contained 4 bases not matched to a gene. The CDR3 has 16 amino acids. CDR3 loop: CASSYAAGGGTDTQYF. The CDR3 DNA reads as TGTGCCAGCAGTTATGCAGCGGGAGGGGGCACAGATACGCAGTATTTT.

The table lists this clone with a few counts. The rearrangement joins TRBV19 to TRBJ2-3; TRBD2 matches at 11 bases. The CDR3 sequence is 15 residues long. Per the germline V gene, CDR1 is LNHDA and CDR2 is SQIVND (reference sequence). V shed 6 bases, J shed 4 bases, and the junction held 6 bases outside the gene matches. The chain's CDR3 is CASRLAGAGADTQYF. The CDR3 bases are TGTGCCAGTAGACTAGCGGGGGCCGGAGCAGATACGCAGTATTTT.

This clone was observed a few times. This chain connects TRBV9 to TRBJ1-2, with D maybe TRBD1 (6 bases). V was shortened by 4 bases and J by 7 bases, with 20 bases between the two germline ends. Germline lookup yields CDR1 SGDLS and CDR2 YYNGEE. CDR3 length equals 15 residues. CDR3 sequence: CASSPRAYREGGYTF. DNA of the CDR3: TGTGCCAGCAGCCCCAGAGCTTACAGGGAGGGTGGCTACACCTTC.

This clone has a single count. This sequence joins TRBV2 and TRBJ1-1; 8 bases agree with TRBD1. Germline CDR1 SNHLY, CDR2 FYNNEI. J gave up 1 base and V 2 bases, and 9 bases lay outside the gene matches. This CDR3 comprises 17 residues. Written as DNA, the CDR3 is TGTGCCAGCAGTGAATACGGGGACAGGCTCGGGAACACTGAAGCTTTCTTT. It translates to CASSEYGDRLGNTEAFF.

The V call is TRBV9, the J call TRBJ2-7; tentative D call: TRBD2 (6 bases). CDR3 length equals 13 residues. Trimming shortened V by 3 bases and J by 6 bases, and 13 bases separated the two germline ends. Per germline, CDR1 SGDLS and CDR2 YYNGEE. CDR3 residues: CASSAGLHGEQYF. The CDR3 DNA reads TGTGCCAGCAGCGCGGGACTCCACGGCGAGCAGTACTTC.

The J gene is TRBJ1-3, the V gene TRBV30; D gene unclear. Germline CDR1 reads GTSNPN; CDR2 reads SVGIG (reference sequence). Trimming took off 4 bases at V and 9 bases at J, with 16 bases between the two ends. This CDR3 is built from 13 residues. CDR3 sequence (DNA): TGTGCCTGGAAAAGGACGGGAACAGCCACCATATATTTT. Its protein is CAWKRTGTATIYF.

CDR3 in DNA: TGTGCCAGCAGCTTCGACAGGGCAAGTACTGAAGCTTTCTTT. Encoded protein: CASSFDRASTEAFF. The rearrangement uses TRBV5-4 and TRBJ1-1; 7 nucleotides match TRBD1. CDR3 size: 14 residues. With V trimmed by 2 bases and J by 5 bases, 6 bases remained unmatched. Germline V lookup: CDR1 SGHNT, CDR2 YYREEE (reference sequence). Complete variable domain (other parts from reference TRBV5-4 and TRBJ1-1): ETGVTQSPTHLIKTRGQQVTLRCSSQSGHNTVSWYQQALGQGPQFIFQYYREEENGRGNFPPRFSGLQFPNYSSELNVNALELDDSALYLCASSFDRASTEAFFGQGTRLTVV.

This chain joins TRBV7-9 and TRBJ1-1; D may be TRBD1 (5 bases). Trimming removed 1 base at V and 8 bases at J, with 17 bases between. CDR1 SEHNR and CDR2 FQNEAQ come from the germline V gene (reference sequence). This CDR3 has 15 residues. Here the CDR3 reads CASSLGPSGGFEAFF. The CDR3 DNA reads as TGTGCCAGCAGCTTAGGACCCTCCGGGGGTTTCGAAGCTTTCTTT.

As regards this clone: This same CDR3 is encoded by further DNA sequences in the sample. V usage is TRBV27 and J usage is TRBJ1-1; TRBD1 matches at 7 bases. CDR1 MNHEY and CDR2 SMNVEV come from the germline V gene (reference sequence). The V gene end was trimmed by 0 bases and the J gene end by 1 base; junction bases not matched to a gene: 2. The CDR3 is made up of 15 amino acids. The CDR3 is CASSLSRQGNTEAFF. The CDR3, as DNA: TGTGCCAGCAGTTTATCGCGACAGGGGAACACTGAAGCTTTCTTT.

The chain combines TRBV6-5 with TRBJ2-5; 9 bases agree with TRBD1. J lost 4 bases, V lost 6 bases, and 3 bases had no gene match. Germline V gene data show CDR1 as MNHEY and CDR2 as SVGAGI. CDR3 length: 13 amino acids. The CDR3 bases are TGTGCCAGCAGGGGGACAGGGCGAGAGACCCAGTACTTC. Translating it yields CASRGTGRETQYF.

This clone was seen more than once but under ten times. The chain carries TRBV5-1 and TRBJ1-4, with D unresolved. The ends were cut back, 2 bases at V and 1 base at J, with 9 bases in the middle. Germline V CDR1 and CDR2: SGHRS, YFSETQ. This CDR3 has 15 amino acids. CDR3 bases: TGCGCCAGCAGCTTACTATTGGGAACTAATGAAAAACTGTTTTTT. It yields the protein CASSLLLGTNEKLFF.

The chain recombines TRBV27 with TRBJ2-3, with TRBD2 as a possible D gene (6 bases). This CDR3 region has 15 residues. V was pared by 5 bases and J by 11 bases, with 23 bases between. Germline CDR1 MNHEY, CDR2 SMNVEV (reference sequence). This chain's CDR3 is CASSPNRDFLWGQYF. The CDR3 nucleotides read TGTGCCAGCAGTCCCAACCGGGACTTCCTTTGGGGGCAGTATTTT.

The chain joins TRBV7-9 to TRBJ1-2, with D possibly being TRBD1 (6 bases). From germline, CDR1 is SEHNR and CDR2 FQNEAQ (reference sequence). The CDR3 covers 13 residues. V lost 5 bases, J lost 4 bases, and 11 bases lay in between. CDR3 coding DNA: TGTGCCAGCAGCCCGATACAGGGCTATGGCTACACCTTC. Amino acid sequence: CASSPIQGYGYTF.

The chain joins TRBV10-2 to TRBJ2-1, with D possibly TRBD1 on 5 matching bases. Germline-derived CDR1 and CDR2 are WSHSY and SAAADI. The CDR3 loop spans 11 amino acids. V was pared by 8 bases and J by 9 bases, with 11 bases between. CDR3 region: CASRQGGEQFF. The CDR3 coding sequence is TGCGCCAGCCGTCAGGGCGGTGAGCAGTTCTTC.

The chain carries TRBV4-1 and TRBJ2-7, with TRBD2 matching 7 bases. The CDR3 has 15 residues. Per the germline V gene, CDR1 is MGHRA and CDR2 is YSYEKL. With V trimmed by 6 bases and J by 6 bases, 14 bases remained unmatched. The CDR3 protein is CASRQLMAAGSEQYF. CDR3 coding DNA: TGCGCCAGCAGACAACTCATGGCAGCGGGAAGCGAGCAGTACTTC.

J is TRBJ1-4 and V is TRBV19, with unresolved D. V was cut by 2 bases and J by 0 bases, with 7 bases left in between. Germline CDR1 and CDR2: LNHDA and SQIVND (reference sequence). The CDR3 is 15 residues long. The CDR3 region has the DNA TGTGCCAGTAGTATAATGCGGGCAACTAATGAAAAACTGTTTTTT. Translated: CASSIMRATNEKLFF.

This chain links TRBV5-5 with TRBJ2-2, with D uncertain. In germline, CDR1 is SGHKS, CDR2 YYEKEE (reference sequence). V lost 0 bases and J lost 6, with 9 bases in between. This CDR3 spans 14 amino acids. This CDR3 reads CASSLGIVAGELFF. CDR3 nucleotide sequence: TGTGCCAGCAGCTTGGGCATAGTGGCCGGGGAGCTGTTTTTT.

The rearrangement links TRBV4-3 to TRBJ2-1; 10 bases agree with TRBD1. The CDR3 length is 16 residues. V lost 1 base, J lost 1 base, and 1 base stayed unmatched. Per germline, CDR1 LGHNA and CDR2 YSLEER. The CDR3 region is CASSQGDRGSYNEQFF. CDR3 DNA: TGCGCCAGCAGCCAAGGGGACAGGGGTTCCTACAATGAGCAGTTCTTC.

V gene TRBV7-2 combines with J gene TRBJ2-7; TRBD2 is a possible D gene (5 bases). CDR3 length equals 13 residues. The germline V gene encodes CDR1 SGHTA and CDR2 FQGNSA. Deletions cut 5 bases from V and 0 bases from J, with 8 bases between. The CDR3, as DNA: TGTGCCAGCAGCCGACTAAACTCCTACGAGCAGTACTTC. This encodes CASSRLNSYEQYF.

The CDR3 loop is CATSRDATGGPGELFF. CDR3 DNA sequence: TGTGCCACCAGCAGAGATGCGACAGGGGGCCCCGGGGAGCTGTTTTTT. The chain joins TRBV15 to TRBJ2-2, with 10 bases identical to TRBD1. With V trimmed by 0 bases and J by 6 bases, 4 bases remained unmatched. This CDR3 contains 16 residues. Germline CDR1 reads LNHNV; CDR2 reads YYDKDF (reference sequence).